This T cell receptor beta chain emerged from a study of patients and donors after allogeneic stem cell transplantation (TCRdb year 2020). A note on this clonotype: The clone's antigen remains unknown. Base qualities were left out, and no much larger clone turns up one base away.

The method behind the library was RT-PCR. The sample was run on a NextSeq 550. TCRdb reanalyzed the raw reads on its own, using fastp at Q25 for trimming and MiXCR for clone calling, and kept in-frame beta chains. Each record represents a unique CDR3 protein, reported with the most common genes and DNA among its rows. The sample includes 150,000 to 200,000 distinct CDR3 sequences, with around two fifths observed a single time. The ten largest account for 33% of the sample. After removal of 7 bases from V and 0 bases from J, the junction retains 5 bases not matched to a gene. As encoded in the germline V gene, CDR1 is MDHEN while CDR2 is SYDVKM. From its cysteine to its phenylalanine, the CDR3 spans 14 amino acids. Of all the DNA, just the CDR3 is kept, 42 bases in frame from base 1.

The chain is made from TRBV28 and TRBJ1-2; TRBD1 matches 7 bases in the middle. The TCR was taken from a human donor who was either an allogeneic HSCT recipient or a stem cell or donor lymphocyte infusion donor (not recorded which). It is not recorded whose cells these are; they may come from a transplant donor. The sequencing input was blood, either unsorted or a sorted T cell fraction (not recorded which). At the DNA level, the sequence is TGTGCCAGCAATCCTGGGACAGCTAACTATGGCTACACCTTC. This translates into CASNPGTANYGYTF.